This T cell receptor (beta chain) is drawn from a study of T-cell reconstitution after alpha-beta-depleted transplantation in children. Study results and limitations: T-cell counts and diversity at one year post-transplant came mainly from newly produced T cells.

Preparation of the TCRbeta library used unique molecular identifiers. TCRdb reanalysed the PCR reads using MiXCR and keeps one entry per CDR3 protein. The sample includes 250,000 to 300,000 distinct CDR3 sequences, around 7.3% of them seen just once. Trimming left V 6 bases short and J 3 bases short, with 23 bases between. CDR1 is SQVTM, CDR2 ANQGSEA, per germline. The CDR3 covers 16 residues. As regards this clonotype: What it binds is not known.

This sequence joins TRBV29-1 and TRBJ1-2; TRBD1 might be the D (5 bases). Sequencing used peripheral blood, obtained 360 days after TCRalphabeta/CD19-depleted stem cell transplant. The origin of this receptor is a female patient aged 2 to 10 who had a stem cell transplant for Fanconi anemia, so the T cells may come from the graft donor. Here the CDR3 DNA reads TGCAGCGTCCCAAGACGGAGGGGAGGGAAGGACTATGGCTACACCTTC. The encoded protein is CSVPRRRGGKDYGYTF.